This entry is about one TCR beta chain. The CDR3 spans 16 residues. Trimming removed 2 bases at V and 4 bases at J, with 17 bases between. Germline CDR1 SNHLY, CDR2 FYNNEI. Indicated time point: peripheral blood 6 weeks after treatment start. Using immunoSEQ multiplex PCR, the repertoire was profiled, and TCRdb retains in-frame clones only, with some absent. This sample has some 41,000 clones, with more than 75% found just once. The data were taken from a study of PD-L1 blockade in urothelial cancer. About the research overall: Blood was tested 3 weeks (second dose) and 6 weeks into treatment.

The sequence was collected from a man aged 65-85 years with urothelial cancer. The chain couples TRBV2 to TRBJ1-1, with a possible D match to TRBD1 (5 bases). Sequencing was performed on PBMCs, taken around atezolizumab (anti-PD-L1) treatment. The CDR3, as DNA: TGTGCCAGCAGTGAAAGGGCGGGGGTAGGAGTCACTGAAGCTTTCTTT. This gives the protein CASSERAGVGVTEAFF.